The rows below give T cell receptor beta chains drawn from one sample of a study of shared clonotypes between healthy human individuals. Measured with immunoSEQ multiplex PCR; TCRdb has only the in-frame clones, and not every one. The repertoire holds over a million clones, with around 97% as singletons. Sequencing used naive CD4+ T cells sorted from blood. All receptors come from a young man in good health. CDR3s include the opening cysteine and the closing phenylalanine or tryptophan. A D gene is named only where the DNA matches it firmly. The size field is filled for only some rows; it gives once, few, many or a size class.

j_gene | abundance | d_gene | v_gene | CDR3aa | CDR3nt
TRBJ2-1 | - | - | TRBV14 | CASSQDGLSYNEQFF | TGTGCCAGCAGCCAAGATGGGCTTTCCTACAATGAGCAGTTCTTC
TRBJ1-4 | - | - | TRBV10-3 | CATSVGGNLYEKLFF | TGTGCCACCTCGGTTGGAGGGAATCTCTATGAAAAACTGTTTTTT
TRBJ1-1 | - | - | TRBV9 | CASSVLDSSNTEAFF | TGTGCCAGCAGCGTCCTGGACAGTAGTAACACTGAAGCTTTCTTT
TRBJ2-6 | once | TRBD1 | TRBV7-6 | CASSLVLRDSRASGANVLTF | TGTGCCAGCAGCTTAGTGTTGAGGGACAGCAGAGCCTCTGGGGCCAACGTCCTGACTTTC
TRBJ2-1 | - | - | TRBV5-1 | CASSFVGDLYNEQFF | TGCGCCAGCAGCTTCGTCGGGGACCTCTACAATGAGCAGTTCTTC
TRBJ2-3 | - | - | TRBV7-9 | CASSPALKNRARGDTQYF | TGTGCCAGCAGCCCCGCCCTTAAAAACAGGGCCCGGGGAGATACGCAGTATTTT
TRBJ1-2 | - | TRBD1 | TRBV7-9 | CASSVRDRDGYTF | TGTGCCAGCAGCGTACGGGACAGGGATGGCTACACCTTC
TRBJ2-7 | - | TRBD2 | TRBV28 | CASSITGAGGTYEQYF | TGTGCCAGCAGCATAACCGGAGCGGGAGGTACCTACGAGCAGTACTTC
TRBJ2-6 | - | - | TRBV19 | CASCQGGANVLTF | TGTGCCAGTTGTCAGGGTGGGGCCAACGTCCTGACTTTC
TRBJ1-5 | - | - | TRBV7-9 | CASSGYNQPQHF | TGTGCCAGCAGTGGCTACAATCAGCCCCAGCATTTT
TRBJ2-2 | - | - | TRBV9 | CASSVQGSRELFF | TGTGCCAGCAGCGTACAGGGTAGTAGGGAGCTGTTTTTT
TRBJ1-2 | - | - | TRBV5-8 | CASSLDTHGYTF | TGTGCCAGCAGCCTTGACACACATGGCTACACCTTC
TRBJ1-4 | - | - | TRBV5-1 | CASSDRLKPEKLFF | TGCGCCAGCAGCGACAGGCTTAAACCTGAAAAACTGTTTTTT
TRBJ2-3 | - | - | TRBV7-9 | CASTDRSSTDTQYF | TGTGCCAGCACCGACAGGTCGAGCACAGATACGCAGTATTTT
TRBJ2-1 | - | - | TRBV27 | CASSLRLARTYNEQFF | TGTGCCAGCAGTTTAAGGCTAGCGAGAACCTACAATGAGCAGTTCTTC
TRBJ2-6 | - | - | TRBV2 | CASSDASGANVLTF | TGTGCCAGCAGTGACGCGTCAGGGGCCAACGTCCTGACTTTC
TRBJ1-1 | once | TRBD1 | TRBV10-3 | CAISDVRGRTEAFF | TGTGCCATCAGTGATGTCAGGGGGCGGACTGAAGCTTTCTTT
TRBJ2-3 | - | - | TRBV18 | CASSPLGQSRMVDTQYF | TGTGCCAGCTCACCACTCGGGCAATCTAGGATGGTTGATACGCAGTATTTT
TRBJ2-3 | once | - | TRBV14 | CASSQDRAAVRGLDTQYF | TGTGCCAGCAGCCAAGACCGGGCAGCTGTACGAGGGTTAGATACGCAGTATTTT
TRBJ2-7 | - | - | TRBV19 | CASSIRATYEQYF | TGTGCCAGTAGTATCCGGGCGACCTACGAGCAGTACTTC
TRBJ2-1 | - | - | TRBV27 | CASSPLVAHLGQFF | TGTGCCAGCAGTCCCCTCGTGGCGCATTTGGGGCAGTTCTTC
TRBJ2-7 | - | - | TRBV10-1 | CASSESKSGGYEQYF | TGCGCCAGCAGTGAGTCGAAGAGCGGAGGCTACGAGCAGTACTTC
TRBJ2-7 | - | TRBD1 | TRBV2 | CASSPLRGQQQYF | TGTGCCAGCAGTCCTCTCCGGGGACAGCAGCAGTACTTC
TRBJ1-3 | - | TRBD1 | TRBV13 | CASSIRDRGHNSGNTIYF | TGTGCCAGCAGCATCCGGGACAGGGGGCACAATTCCGGAAACACCATATATTTT
TRBJ2-1 | - | TRBD2 | TRBV5-4 | CASSSWKREGRGIYNEQFF | TGTGCCAGCAGCTCCTGGAAGCGGGAGGGCCGGGGAATTTACAATGAGCAGTTCTTC
TRBJ1-1 | - | TRBD1 | TRBV7-2 | CASSLVPRQGKAFF | TGTGCCAGCAGCCTCGTGCCTCGACAGGGGAAAGCTTTCTTT
TRBJ1-3 | once | - | TRBV19 | CASSKAILSGNTIYF | TGTGCCAGTAGTAAGGCGATCCTCTCTGGAAACACCATATATTTT
TRBJ2-5 | - | TRBD1 | TRBV7-9 | CASSLWRQGEETQYF | TGTGCCAGCAGCTTATGGCGGCAGGGGGAAGAGACCCAGTACTTC
TRBJ1-1 | - | - | TRBV19 | CASSILPGQGFEAFF | TGTGCCAGTAGTATCCTACCGGGACAAGGCTTTGAAGCTTTCTTT
TRBJ2-7 | few | - | TRBV29-1 | CSVGSLSYEQYF | TGCAGCGTTGGCAGTCTCTCCTACGAGCAGTACTTC
TRBJ2-7 | - | TRBD1 | TRBV11-2 | CASKTGSHYEQYF | TGTGCCAGTAAGACAGGGTCCCACTACGAGCAGTACTTC
TRBJ2-7 | - | - | TRBV6-5 | CASSYRDRYEQYF | TGTGCCAGCAGTTACCGCGATAGGTACGAGCAGTACTTC
TRBJ1-5 | - | TRBD1 | TRBV28 | CASSRQGGGNQPQHF | TGTGCCAGCAGTCGACAGGGCGGGGGCAATCAGCCCCAGCATTTT
TRBJ2-7 | - | - | TRBV7-8 | CASSRPSGFDDEQYF | TGTGCCAGCAGCCGACCTAGTGGCTTTGACGACGAGCAGTACTTC